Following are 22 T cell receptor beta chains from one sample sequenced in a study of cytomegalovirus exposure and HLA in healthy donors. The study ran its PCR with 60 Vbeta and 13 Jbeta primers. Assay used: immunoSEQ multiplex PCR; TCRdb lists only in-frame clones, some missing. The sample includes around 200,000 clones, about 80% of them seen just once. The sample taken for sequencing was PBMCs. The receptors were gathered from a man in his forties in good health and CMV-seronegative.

The CDR3 sequence is CASSLEASGRMTGELFF. CDR3 bases: TGCGCCAGCAGCTTGGAGGCTAGCGGGAGAATGACCGGGGAGCTGTTTTTT. The chain recombines TRBV5-1 with TRBJ2-2; 10 positions match TRBD2. This CDR3 is 17 amino acids long. The germline V gene encodes CDR1 SGHRS and CDR2 YFSETQ. V was pared by 0 bases and J by 5 bases, with 7 bases of the junction left unmatched.

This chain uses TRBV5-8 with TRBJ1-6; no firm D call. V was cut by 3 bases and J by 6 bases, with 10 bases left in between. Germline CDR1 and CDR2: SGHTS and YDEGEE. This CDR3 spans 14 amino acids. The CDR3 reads CASSSRIPNSPLHF. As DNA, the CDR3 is TGTGCCAGCAGCTCGAGGATACCTAATTCACCCCTCCACTTT.

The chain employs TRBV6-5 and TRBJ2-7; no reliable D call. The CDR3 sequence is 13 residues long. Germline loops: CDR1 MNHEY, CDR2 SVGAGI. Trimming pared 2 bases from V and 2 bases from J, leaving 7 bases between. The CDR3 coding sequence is TGTGCCAGCAGTTACGGCGGTCCCTACGAGCAGTACTTC. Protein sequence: CASSYGGPYEQYF.

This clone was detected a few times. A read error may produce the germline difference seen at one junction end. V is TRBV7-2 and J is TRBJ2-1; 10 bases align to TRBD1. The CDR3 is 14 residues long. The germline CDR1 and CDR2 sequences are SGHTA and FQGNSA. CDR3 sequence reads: CASSLETGGAKRLF. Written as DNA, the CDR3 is TGTGCCAGCAGCTTAGAGACAGGGGGCGCAAAAAGGCTCTTC.

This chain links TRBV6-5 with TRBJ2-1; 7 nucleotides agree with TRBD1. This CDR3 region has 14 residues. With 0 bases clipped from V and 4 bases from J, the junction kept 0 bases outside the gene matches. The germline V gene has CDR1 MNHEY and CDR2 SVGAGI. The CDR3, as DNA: TGTGCCAGCAGTTACTCGACAGGGTACAATGAGCAGTTCTTC. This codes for CASSYSTGYNEQFF.

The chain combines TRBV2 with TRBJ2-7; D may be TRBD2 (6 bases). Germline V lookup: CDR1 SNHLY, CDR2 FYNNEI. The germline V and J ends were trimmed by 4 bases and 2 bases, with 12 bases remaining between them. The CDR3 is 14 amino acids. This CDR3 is CASSGDGLTYEQYF. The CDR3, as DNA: TGTGCCAGCAGTGGAGACGGACTAACCTACGAGCAGTACTTC.

The CDR3, as DNA: TGTGCCAGCAGCCCGACTCTTGGATACACCGGGGAGCTGTTTTTT. As protein: CASSPTLGYTGELFF. The chain combines TRBV28 with TRBJ2-2; the D is unclear. The CDR3 is made up of 15 amino acids. V lost 6 bases and J 3 bases, leaving 14 bases between the germline ends. Per the germline V gene, CDR1 is MDHEN and CDR2 is SYDVKM.

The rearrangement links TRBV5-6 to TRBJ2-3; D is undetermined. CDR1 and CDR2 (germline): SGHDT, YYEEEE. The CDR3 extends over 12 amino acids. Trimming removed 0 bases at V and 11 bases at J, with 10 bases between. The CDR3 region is CASSLVSDRQYF. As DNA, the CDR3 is TGTGCCAGCAGCTTGGTATCAGATCGGCAGTATTTT.

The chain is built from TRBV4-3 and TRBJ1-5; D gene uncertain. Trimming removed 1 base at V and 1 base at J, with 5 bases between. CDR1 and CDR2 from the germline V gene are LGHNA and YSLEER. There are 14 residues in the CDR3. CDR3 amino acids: CASSQASSNQPQHF. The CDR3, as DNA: TGCGCCAGCAGCCAAGCAAGCAGCAATCAGCCCCAGCATTTT.

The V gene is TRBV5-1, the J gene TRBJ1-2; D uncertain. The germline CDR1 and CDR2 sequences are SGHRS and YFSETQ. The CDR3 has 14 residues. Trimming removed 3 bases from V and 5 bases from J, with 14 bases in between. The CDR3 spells CASSYEGSEYGYTF. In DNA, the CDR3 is TGCGCCAGCAGCTATGAAGGGAGTGAATATGGCTACACCTTC.

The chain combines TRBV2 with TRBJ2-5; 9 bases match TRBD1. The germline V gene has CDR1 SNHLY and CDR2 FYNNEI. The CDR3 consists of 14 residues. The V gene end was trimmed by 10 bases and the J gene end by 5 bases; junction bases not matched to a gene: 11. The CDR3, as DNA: TGTGCCATACAGGGGGCAGGGGGTAGGGAGACCCAGTACTTC. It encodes CAIQGAGGRETQYF.

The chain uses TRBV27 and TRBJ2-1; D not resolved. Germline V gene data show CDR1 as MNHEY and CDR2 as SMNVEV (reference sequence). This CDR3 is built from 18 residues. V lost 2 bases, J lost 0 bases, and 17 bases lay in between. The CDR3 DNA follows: TGTGCCAGCAGTTTAGCCCCTCCTCACGTACTCTCCTACAATGAGCAGTTCTTC. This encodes CASSLAPPHVLSYNEQFF.

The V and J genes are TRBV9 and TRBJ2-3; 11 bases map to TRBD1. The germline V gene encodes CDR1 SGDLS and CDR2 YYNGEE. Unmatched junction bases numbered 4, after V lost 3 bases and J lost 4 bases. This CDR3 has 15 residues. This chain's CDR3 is CASSADRGHADTQYF. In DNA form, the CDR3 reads TGTGCCAGCAGCGCGGACAGGGGGCACGCAGATACGCAGTATTTT.

This CDR3 reads CASSLQGTQETQYF. The CDR3 bases are TGTGCCAGCAGCTTGCAGGGGACCCAAGAGACCCAGTACTTC. The chain couples TRBV7-8 to TRBJ2-5, with D perhaps TRBD1 (6 bases). Germline CDR1 SGHVS, CDR2 FQNEAQ. V was trimmed by 3 bases and J by 1 base, leaving 9 bases between them. The CDR3 contains 14 residues.

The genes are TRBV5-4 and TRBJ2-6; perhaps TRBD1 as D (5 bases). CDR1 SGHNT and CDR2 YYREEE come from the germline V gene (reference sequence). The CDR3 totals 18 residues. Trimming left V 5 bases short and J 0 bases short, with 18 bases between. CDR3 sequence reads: CASSPSPAGNSGANVLTF. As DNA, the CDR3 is TGTGCCAGCAGTCCTTCTCCGGCAGGGAACTCTGGGGCCAACGTCCTGACTTTC.

The CDR3 region has the DNA TGCGCCAGCAGCGAGACTAGACATGAGCAGTTCTTC. This encodes CASSETRHEQFF. This sequence joins TRBV10-2 and TRBJ2-1; D possibly corresponds to TRBD2 (6 bases). The germline V gene encodes CDR1 WSHSY and CDR2 SAAADI. V dropped 6 bases and J dropped 8 bases, with 11 bases sitting between them. The CDR3 has 12 residues.

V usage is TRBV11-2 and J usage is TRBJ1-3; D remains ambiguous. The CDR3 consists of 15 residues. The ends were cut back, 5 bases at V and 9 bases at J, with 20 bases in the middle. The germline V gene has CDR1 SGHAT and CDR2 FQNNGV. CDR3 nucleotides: TGTGCCAGCAGCCCTTCCCCGGGCGGGGTTAGCACCATATATTTT. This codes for CASSPSPGGVSTIYF.

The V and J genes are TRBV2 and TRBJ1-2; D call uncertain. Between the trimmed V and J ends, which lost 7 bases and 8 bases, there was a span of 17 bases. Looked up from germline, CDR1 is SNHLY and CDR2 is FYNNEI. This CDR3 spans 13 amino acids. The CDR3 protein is CASIPEGGFGYTF. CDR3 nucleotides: TGTGCCAGCATCCCAGAAGGAGGGTTCGGCTACACCTTC.

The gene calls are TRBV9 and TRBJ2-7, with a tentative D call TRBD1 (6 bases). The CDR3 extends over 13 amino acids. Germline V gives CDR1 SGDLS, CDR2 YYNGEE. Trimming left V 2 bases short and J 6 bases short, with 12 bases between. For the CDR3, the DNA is TGTGCCAGCAGCGTTTCGACAGGCTCCGAGCAGTACTTC. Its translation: CASSVSTGSEQYF.

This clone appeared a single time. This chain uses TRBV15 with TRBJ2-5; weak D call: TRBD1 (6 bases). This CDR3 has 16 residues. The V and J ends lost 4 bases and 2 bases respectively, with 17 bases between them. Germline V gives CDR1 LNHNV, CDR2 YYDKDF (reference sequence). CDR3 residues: CATSTVQGIGQETQYF. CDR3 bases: TGTGCCACCAGCACCGTACAGGGAATAGGTCAAGAGACCCAGTACTTC.

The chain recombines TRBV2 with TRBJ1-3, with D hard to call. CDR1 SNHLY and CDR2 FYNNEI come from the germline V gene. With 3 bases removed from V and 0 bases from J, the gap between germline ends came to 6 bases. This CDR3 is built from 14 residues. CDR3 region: CASSESFSGNTIYF. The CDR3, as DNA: TGTGCCAGCAGTGAGTCATTCTCTGGAAACACCATATATTTT. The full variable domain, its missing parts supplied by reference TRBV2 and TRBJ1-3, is EPEVTQTPSHQVTQMGQEVILRCVPISNHLYFYWYRQILGQKVEFLVSFYNNEISEKSEIFDDQFSVERPDGSNFTLKIRSTKLEDSAMYFCASSESFSGNTIYFGEGSWLTVV.

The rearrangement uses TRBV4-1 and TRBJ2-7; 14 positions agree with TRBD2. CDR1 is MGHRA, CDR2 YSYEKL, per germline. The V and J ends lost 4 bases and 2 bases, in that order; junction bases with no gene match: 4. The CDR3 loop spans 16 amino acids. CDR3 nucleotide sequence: TGCGCCAGCAGCCCTAGGACTAGCGGGAGGACCTACGAGCAGTACTTC. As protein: CASSPRTSGRTYEQYF.